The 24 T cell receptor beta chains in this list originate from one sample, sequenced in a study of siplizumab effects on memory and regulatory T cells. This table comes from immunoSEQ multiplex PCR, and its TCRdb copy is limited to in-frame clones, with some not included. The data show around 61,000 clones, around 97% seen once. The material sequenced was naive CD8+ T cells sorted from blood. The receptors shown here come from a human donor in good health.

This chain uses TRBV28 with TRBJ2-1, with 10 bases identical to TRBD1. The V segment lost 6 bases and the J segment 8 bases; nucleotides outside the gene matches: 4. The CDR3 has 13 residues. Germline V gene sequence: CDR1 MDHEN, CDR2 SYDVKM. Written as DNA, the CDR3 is TGTGCCAGCAGCCCGACAGGGGGCGATGAGCAGTTCTTC. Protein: CASSPTGGDEQFF.

CDR3 protein: CASSLSPVTSYEQYF. The CDR3 DNA sequence: TGTGCCAGCAGCTTAAGCCCGGTCACCTCCTACGAGCAGTACTTC. The V gene is TRBV11-2, the J gene TRBJ2-7; D is undetermined. V gave up 2 bases and J gave up 0 bases, with 11 bases separating them. Germline CDR1 and CDR2: SGHAT and FQNNGV. CDR3 length: 15 amino acids.

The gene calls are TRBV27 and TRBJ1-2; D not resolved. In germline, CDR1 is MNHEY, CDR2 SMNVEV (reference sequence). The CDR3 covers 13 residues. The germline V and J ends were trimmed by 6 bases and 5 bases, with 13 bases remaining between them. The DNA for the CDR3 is TGTGCCAGCAGATTAACAGAGAGTTATGGCTACACCTTC. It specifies CASRLTESYGYTF.

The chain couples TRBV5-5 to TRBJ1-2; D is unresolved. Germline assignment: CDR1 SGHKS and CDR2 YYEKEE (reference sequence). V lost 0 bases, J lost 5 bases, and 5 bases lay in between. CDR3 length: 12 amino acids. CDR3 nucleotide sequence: TGTGCCAGCAGCTTGGAAGGGTATGGCTACACCTTC. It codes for CASSLEGYGYTF.

CDR3 DNA sequence: TGTGCCAGCAGCTTAAAGGGACAAGGGAACACTGAAGCTTTCTTT. Amino acid sequence: CASSLKGQGNTEAFF. The genes are TRBV7-9 and TRBJ1-1, with D perhaps TRBD1 (6 bases). Trimming shortened V by 2 bases and J by 1 base, and 11 bases separated the two germline ends. The germline V gene has CDR1 SEHNR and CDR2 FQNEAQ (reference sequence). This CDR3 region has 15 residues.

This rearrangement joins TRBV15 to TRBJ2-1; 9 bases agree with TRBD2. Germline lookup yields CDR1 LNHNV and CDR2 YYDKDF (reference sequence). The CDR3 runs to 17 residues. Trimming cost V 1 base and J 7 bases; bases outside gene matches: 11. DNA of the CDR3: TGTGCCACCAGCAGAGTTCCGGCGGGAGGGAGAAAAAATGAGCAGTTCTTC. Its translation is CATSRVPAGGRKNEQFF.

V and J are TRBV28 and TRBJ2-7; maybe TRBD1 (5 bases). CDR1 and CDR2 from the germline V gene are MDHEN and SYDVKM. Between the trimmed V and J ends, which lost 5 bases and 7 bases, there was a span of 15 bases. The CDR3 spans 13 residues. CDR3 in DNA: TGTGCCAGCAGTCCGGGTGGGGCTTGGGAGCAGTACTTC. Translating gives CASSPGGAWEQYF.

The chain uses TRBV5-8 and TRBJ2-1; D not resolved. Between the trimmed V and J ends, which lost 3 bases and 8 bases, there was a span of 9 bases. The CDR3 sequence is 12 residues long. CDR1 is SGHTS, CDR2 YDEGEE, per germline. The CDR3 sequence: CASSSRPDEQFF. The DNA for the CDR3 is TGTGCCAGCAGCTCCCGTCCAGATGAGCAGTTCTTC.

The chain's CDR3 is CASSVIIGELFF. CDR3 nucleotides: TGTGCCAGCAGCGTAATCATCGGGGAGCTGTTTTTT. The chain has TRBV9 and TRBJ2-2; D is ambiguous. The CDR3 is 12 residues long. The germline V gene encodes CDR1 SGDLS and CDR2 YYNGEE. V was trimmed by 1 base and J by 7 bases, leaving 5 bases between them.

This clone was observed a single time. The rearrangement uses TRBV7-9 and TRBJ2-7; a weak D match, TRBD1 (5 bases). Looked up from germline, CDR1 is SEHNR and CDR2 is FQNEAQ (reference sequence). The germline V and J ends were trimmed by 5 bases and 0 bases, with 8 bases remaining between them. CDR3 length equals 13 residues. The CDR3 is CASSQDSSYEQYF. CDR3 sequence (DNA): TGTGCCAGCAGCCAAGACAGCTCCTACGAGCAGTACTTC.

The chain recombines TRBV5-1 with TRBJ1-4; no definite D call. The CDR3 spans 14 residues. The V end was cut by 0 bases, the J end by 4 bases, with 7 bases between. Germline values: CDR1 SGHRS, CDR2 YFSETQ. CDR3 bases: TGCGCCAGCAGCTTGGGGGAGTTTAATGAAAAACTGTTTTTT. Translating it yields CASSLGEFNEKLFF.

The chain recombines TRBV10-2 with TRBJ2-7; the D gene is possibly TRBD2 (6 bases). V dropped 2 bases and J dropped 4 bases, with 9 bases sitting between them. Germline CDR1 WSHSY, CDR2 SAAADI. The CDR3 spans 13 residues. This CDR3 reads CASSEGGKYEQYF. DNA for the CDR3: TGCGCCAGCAGTGAGGGAGGGAAGTACGAGCAGTACTTC.

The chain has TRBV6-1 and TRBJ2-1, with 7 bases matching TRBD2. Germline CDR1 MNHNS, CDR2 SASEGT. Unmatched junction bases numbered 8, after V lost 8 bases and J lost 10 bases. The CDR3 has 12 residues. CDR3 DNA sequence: TGTGCCAGCCTAGCGGTCGGGAGGGAGCAGTTCTTC. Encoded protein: CASLAVGREQFF.

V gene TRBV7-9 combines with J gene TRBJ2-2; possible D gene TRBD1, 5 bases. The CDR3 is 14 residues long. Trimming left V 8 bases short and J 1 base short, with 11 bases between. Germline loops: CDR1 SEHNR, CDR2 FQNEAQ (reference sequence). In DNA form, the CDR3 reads TGTGCCAGCGTGCGGCAGGGGAACACCGGGGAGCTGTTTTTT. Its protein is CASVRQGNTGELFF.

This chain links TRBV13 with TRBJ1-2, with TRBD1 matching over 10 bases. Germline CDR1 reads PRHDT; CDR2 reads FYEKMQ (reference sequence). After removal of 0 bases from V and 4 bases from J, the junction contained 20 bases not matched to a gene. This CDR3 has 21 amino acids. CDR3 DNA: TGTGCCAGCAGCTTAGGGAATTCACCTTACCCGGGACAGGGGTACTCCTATGGCTACACCTTC. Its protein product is CASSLGNSPYPGQGYSYGYTF.

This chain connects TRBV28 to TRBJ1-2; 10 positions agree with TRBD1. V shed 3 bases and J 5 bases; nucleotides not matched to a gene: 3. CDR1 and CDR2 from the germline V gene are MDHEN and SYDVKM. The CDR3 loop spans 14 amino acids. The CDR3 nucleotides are TGTGCCAGCAGTTTTGAGGGACAGGGGTATGGCTACACCTTC. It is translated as CASSFEGQGYGYTF.

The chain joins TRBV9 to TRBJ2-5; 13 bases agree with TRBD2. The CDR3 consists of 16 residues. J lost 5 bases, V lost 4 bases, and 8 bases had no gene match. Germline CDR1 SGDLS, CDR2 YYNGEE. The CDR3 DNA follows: TGTGCCAGCAGCCCCCGGACTAGCGGGAGCAAGGAGACCCAGTACTTC. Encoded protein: CASSPRTSGSKETQYF.

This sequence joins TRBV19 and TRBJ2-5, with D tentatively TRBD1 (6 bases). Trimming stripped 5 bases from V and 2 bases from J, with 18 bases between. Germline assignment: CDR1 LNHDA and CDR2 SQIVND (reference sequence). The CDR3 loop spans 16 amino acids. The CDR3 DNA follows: TGTGCCAGTAGTGTCGAACGGACAGAAGAGCAAGAGACCCAGTACTTC. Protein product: CASSVERTEEQETQYF.

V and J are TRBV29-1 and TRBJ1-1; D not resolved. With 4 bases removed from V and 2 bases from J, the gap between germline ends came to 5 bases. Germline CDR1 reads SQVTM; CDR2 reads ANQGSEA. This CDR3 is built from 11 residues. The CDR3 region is CSVGYNTEAFF. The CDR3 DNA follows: TGCAGCGTTGGGTACAACACTGAAGCTTTCTTT. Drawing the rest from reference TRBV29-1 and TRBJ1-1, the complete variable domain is SAVISQKPSRDICQRGTSLTIQCQVDSQVTMMFWYRQQPGQSLTLIATANQGSEATYESGFVIDKFPISRPNLTFSTLTVSNMSPEDSSIYLCSVGYNTEAFFGQGTRLTVV.

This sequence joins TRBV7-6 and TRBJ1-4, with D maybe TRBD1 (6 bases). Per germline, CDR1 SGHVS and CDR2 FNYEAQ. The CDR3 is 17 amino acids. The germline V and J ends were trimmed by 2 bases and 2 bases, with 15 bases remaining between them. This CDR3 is CASSLPPHGGTNEKLFF. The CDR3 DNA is TGTGCCAGCAGCTTACCCCCCCACGGGGGCACTAATGAAAAACTGTTTTTT.

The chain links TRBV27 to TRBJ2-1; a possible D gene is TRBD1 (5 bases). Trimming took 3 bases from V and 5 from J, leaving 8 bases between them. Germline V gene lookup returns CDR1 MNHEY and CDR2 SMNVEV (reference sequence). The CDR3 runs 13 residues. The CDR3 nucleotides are TGTGCCAGCAGTTTTAAAGGGGACAATGAGCAGTTCTTC. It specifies CASSFKGDNEQFF.

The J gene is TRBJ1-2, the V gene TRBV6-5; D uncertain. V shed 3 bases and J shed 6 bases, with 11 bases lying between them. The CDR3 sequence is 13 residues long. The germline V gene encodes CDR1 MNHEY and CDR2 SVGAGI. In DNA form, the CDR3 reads TGTGCCAGCAGTTATGGACCGGGAGATGGCTACACCTTC. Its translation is CASSYGPGDGYTF.

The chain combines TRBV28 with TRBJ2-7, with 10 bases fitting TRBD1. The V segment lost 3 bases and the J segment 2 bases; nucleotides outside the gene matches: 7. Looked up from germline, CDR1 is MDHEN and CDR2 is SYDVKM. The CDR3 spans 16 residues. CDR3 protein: CASSFVGTGVAYEQYF. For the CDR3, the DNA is TGTGCCAGCAGTTTTGTAGGGACAGGGGTAGCCTACGAGCAGTACTTC.

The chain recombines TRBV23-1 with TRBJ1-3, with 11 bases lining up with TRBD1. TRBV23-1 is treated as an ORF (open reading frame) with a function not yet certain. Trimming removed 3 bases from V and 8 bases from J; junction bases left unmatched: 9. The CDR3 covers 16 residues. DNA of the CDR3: TGCGCCAGCAGTCACGCCACCGGGACAGGGGGTTACACCATATATTTT. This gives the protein CASSHATGTGGYTIYF.